One T cell receptor beta chain is described in this entry. Its antigen remains unidentified. Base qualities are missing; no much larger clone stands one base away. CDR1 and CDR2 are drawn from the germline V gene: KGHSH, LQKENI. The junction carries 7 bases between V and J, which are trimmed by 2 bases and 6 bases respectively. Including the terminal cysteine and phenylalanine, the CDR3 comprises 13 residues. CDR3 DNA is the only sequence kept; it has 39 bases, read in frame from the first base. The record originates from a study of T cell responses to AZD1222 COVID-19 vaccine (dated by TCRdb to the early 2020s). Regarding the research as a whole: AZD1222 recipients given second doses at about 4 weeks or at about 12 weeks were pooled, since spike-specific TCR depth and breadth were not found to differ between the two schedules. TCR sequencing covered about 230 trial participants: 200 to 220 given two doses of AZD1222 and about 26 given two doses of MenACWY control vaccine. Trial participants were enrolled by age into 18-55, 56-69 and 70-plus year subgroups, with around 140, 26 and 57 TCR-sequenced participants respectively.

The CDR3 regions of human TCRbeta chains were analyzed by immunosequencing. For the original study's pipeline: Repertoire TCRs were matched against a reference library of SARS-CoV-2-specific TCRs generated with the MIRA antigen-specificity platform. Breadth was defined as the fraction of unique TCRs that were SARS-CoV-2-associated. Depth was defined as the fraction of total T cells that were SARS-CoV-2-associated. Using the MIRA data, each spike-specific TCR was mapped to the spike region that the TCR reacts to and placed in a CD4 or CD8 class. Log10-transformed breadth and depth values were compared by one-way ANOVA with Sidak's multiple comparisons tests. What TCRdb holds here is the immuneACCESS table cut down to in-frame rearrangements. Part of the clones is not present; checked against another copy, under half of the missing clones reflect an unresolved V gene, and the others are unexplained. V and J calls and clone size are copied from that table; D and trimming were computed from the DNA. This sample holds more than 90,000 clones; about 80% were observed only once. The biggest ten clones account for around 9.9% of the sample.

Read against the paper, the sample's time point label means: baseline before first vaccination. Vaccinee samples came from UK trials COV001 and COV002, including a single-blind randomized controlled phase 2/3 trial of AZD1222 (ChAdOx1 nCoV-19) in healthy adults. For TCRbeta chain sequencing, PBMC samples were collected from trial participants at day 0 and at day 28 after the second dose. Paper-wide results and their limitations: Because no day 14 peak-response samples were available, the repertoires could be characterized only after the peak T cell response. Reportedly, almost half of the unique spike-specific TCRs recognized epitopes lying outside the regions that are mutated in the B.1.351 and B.1.1.7 variants. Most participants were white British and females outnumbered males, and the authors suggested that clonal diversity may have been underestimated. In the small 56-69-year group, the increase in depth fell short of significance, most likely because of low power. After two AZD1222 doses, both the breadth and the depth of spike-specific TCRs were significantly higher than at day 0 and than in MenACWY recipients. The vaccine-associated CD4 TCRs covered the entire spike protein, and the dominant responses fell in regions 160-218 and 743-854. Only five to seven AZD1222 recipients were SARS-CoV-2 seropositive at baseline, limiting conclusions about previously exposed vaccinees.

Recombination linked TRBV18 to TRBJ1-4, and possibly TRBD1, on 6 matching bases. Specimen: peripheral blood, collected on day 0 of AZD1222 vaccination. This sequence originates from an adult in good health. The CDR3 in this case is CASSPKGDEKLFF. Read as DNA, the sequence is TGTGCCAGCTCACCAAAGGGGGATGAAAAACTGTTTTTT.